The T cell receptor beta chain described here comes from a study of neurological immune-mediated disorders. Each CDR3 protein is one row after TCRdb ran MiXCR on the 5' RACE reads. The sample yields around 53,000 distinct CDR3 sequences, around 4.4% seen once. This clonotype was detected a few times. Its antigen is unidentified. This may come from a read error, since a much larger clone is one base off. Points from the study as a whole: Neither clinical nor MRI features showed any association with the multiple sclerosis repertoire cluster, and the authors stated that larger cohorts are needed. Phylogenetic grouping assigned the repertoires of 18 of 34 multiple sclerosis patients to one related-CDR3 cluster, which constitutes a possible signature.

The CDR3 runs 10 residues. Germline V gives CDR1 SEHNR, CDR2 FQNEAQ (reference sequence). The sequenced material came from PBMCs. The clonotype originates from a middle-aged man with multiple sclerosis. This chain connects TRBV7-9 to TRBJ1-1; unclear D gene. In DNA form, the CDR3 reads TGTGCCAGAAGCTTAGGTGAAGCTTTCTTT. Protein sequence: CARSLGEAFF.